Listed here are 10 T cell receptor beta chains from one sample, sequenced in a study of T cells in Graves' hyperthyroidism and ophthalmopathy. It was RNA transcripts that yielded the amplified TCR beta CDR3 regions. A set of HTBI primers served as the primers for a first-round RT-PCR of the TCR CDR3. TCRdb redid the calling of the multiplex PCR reads with MiXCR, one entry per CDR3 protein. The table lists around 300,000 distinct CDR3 sequences, roughly 15% of them singletons. What was sequenced was blood. The receptor set was obtained from a woman in her twenties or thirties with Graves' hyperthyroidism that later progressed to Graves' ophthalmopathy.

This clonotype was seen many times. This rearrangement joins TRBV5-6 to TRBJ2-5; TRBD1 is a possible D gene (6 bases). Germline CDR1 SGHDT, CDR2 YYEEEE. Trimming pared 4 bases from V and 0 bases from J, leaving 13 bases between. The CDR3 runs to 15 residues. The CDR3 coding sequence is TGTGCCAGCAGCACACTCAACAGGGACCAAGAGACCCAGTACTTC. Translating gives CASSTLNRDQETQYF.

There are many counts of this clonotype. The chain is built from TRBV13 and TRBJ2-1; 11 nucleotides match TRBD2. The length of the CDR3 is 14 residues. Germline V lookup: CDR1 PRHDT, CDR2 FYEKMQ (reference sequence). The J segment lost 5 bases and the V segment lost 6 bases, leaving 3 bases of the junction unmatched. The CDR3 nucleotides are TGTGCCAGCAGTCTAGCGGGGGGAAACAATGAGCAGTTCTTC. Its protein product is CASSLAGGNNEQFF.

The chain is built from TRBV7-9 and TRBJ2-7; the match to TRBD1 covers 10 bases. The CDR3 is 16 residues long. The germline CDR1 and CDR2 sequences are SEHNR and FQNEAQ (reference sequence). Germline trimming cut 4 bases from V and 3 bases from J; bases unmatched to any gene: 9. The CDR3 reads CASSSTPGQGNYEQYF. The CDR3, as DNA: TGTGCCAGCAGCTCGACCCCGGGACAGGGGAACTACGAGCAGTACTTC.

V and J are TRBV28 and TRBJ1-2; maybe TRBD1 (6 bases). The germline V gene encodes CDR1 MDHEN and CDR2 SYDVKM. Trimming stripped 6 bases from V and 4 bases from J, with 15 bases between. The CDR3 is 14 residues long. CDR3 sequence: CASRVQGYIYGYTF. CDR3 DNA sequence: TGTGCCAGCAGGGTCCAGGGGTATATCTATGGCTACACCTTC.

This clonotype was seen a few times. One base away lies a much larger clone, so this may be a sequencing read error. The V gene is TRBV9, the J gene TRBJ2-5, with TRBD2 identical over 12 bases. Germline loops: CDR1 SGDLS, CDR2 YYNGEE. V was clipped by 0 bases and J by 3 bases; unmatched bases: 0. CDR3 length: 15 amino acids. DNA for the CDR3: TGTGCCAGCAGCGTAGGGACTAGCGGGAAAGAGACCCAGTACTTC. This encodes CASSVGTSGKETQYF.

The gene calls are TRBV7-9 and TRBJ2-1; TRBD2 agrees at 16 bases. The CDR3 is 18 residues long. The V gene's germline CDR1 is SEHNR and CDR2 FQNEAQ (reference sequence). The J segment lost 3 bases and the V segment lost 4 bases, leaving 6 bases of the junction unmatched. The CDR3 sequence is CASSSGTSGREDYNEQFF. The CDR3 DNA reads as TGTGCCAGCAGCTCCGGGACTAGCGGGAGGGAGGACTACAATGAGCAGTTCTTC.

With respect to this clonotype: It may be a read error: a sequence one base away is much more abundant. J is TRBJ1-6 and V is TRBV6-5, with D possibly being TRBD1 (5 bases). Germline V lookup: CDR1 MNHEY, CDR2 SVGAGI. CDR3 length: 15 residues. CDR3 coding DNA: TGTGTCAGCAGTTACTCATCCAGGGCAAATTCACCCCTCCACTTT. It yields the protein CVSSYSSRANSPLHF.

This clonotype was seen at least ten times. V and J are TRBV30 and TRBJ1-1, with D hard to call. Germline V gene data show CDR1 as GTSNPN and CDR2 as SVGIG (reference sequence). This CDR3 is built from 13 residues. V lost 5 bases to trimming and J lost 4 bases, with 14 bases between them. CDR3 in DNA: TGTGCCTGGTCAAGGGTAGATCGCACTGAAGCTTTCTTT. Translated, it gives CAWSRVDRTEAFF.

The chain employs TRBV20-1 and TRBJ2-7; possibly TRBD1 for D (6 bases). V gave up 0 bases and J gave up 7 bases, with 13 bases separating them. CDR1 DFQATT and CDR2 SNEGSKA come from the germline V gene (reference sequence). The CDR3 has 13 residues. The CDR3 nucleotides are TGCAGTGCTAGAGATCCTTGGACAGTAGAGCAGTACTTC. Encoded protein: CSARDPWTVEQYF.

This clonotype was detected only a few times. The rearrangement uses TRBV30 and TRBJ2-7; a possible D gene is TRBD2 (6 bases). V lost 0 bases and J lost 1, with 7 bases in between. CDR1 GTSNPN and CDR2 SVGIG come from the germline V gene (reference sequence). CDR3 size: 13 residues. Here the CDR3 DNA reads TGTGCCTGGAGTGTGGCGGGGTCCTACGAGCAGTACTTC. Protein sequence: CAWSVAGSYEQYF.